The 30 T cell receptor beta chains below all came from one sample that was sequenced in a study of shared clonotypes between healthy human individuals. Assay: immunoSEQ multiplex PCR; the TCRdb copy retains only in-frame clones and omits some. The sample has about 580,000 clones, roughly 98% seen once. Naive CD8 cells were CD45RO-negative, positively selected for CCR7, excluding terminally differentiated effector memory CD45RA+ cells. The sample comprised naive CD8+ T cells sorted from blood. All receptors derive from a man under 40 in good health.

The genes are TRBV14 and TRBJ2-5, with D unclear. The CDR3 extends over 13 amino acids. Germline values: CDR1 SGHDN, CDR2 FVKESK. Trimming shortened V by 3 bases and J by 1 base, and 6 bases separated the two germline ends. CDR3 sequence (DNA): TGTGCCAGCAGCCAGTGGGGCCAAGAGACCCAGTACTTC. Translating it yields CASSQWGQETQYF.

This chain joins TRBV11-2 and TRBJ1-4, with D perhaps matching TRBD1 (5 bases). CDR3 length equals 15 residues. Trimming took 9 bases from V and 5 from J, leaving 19 bases between them. The germline gives CDR1 SGHAT, CDR2 FQNNGV. In DNA form, the CDR3 reads TGTGCCAGGGGGGGACCCTGCGACCTAAATGAAAAACTGTTTTTT. Protein product: CARGGPCDLNEKLFF.

V is TRBV9 and J is TRBJ2-3; 8 bases align to TRBD2. The CDR3 runs to 15 residues. Per germline, CDR1 SGDLS and CDR2 YYNGEE. The ends lost 5 bases at V and 2 bases at J; junction bases unmatched: 7. CDR3 residues: CASRSAGGDTDTQYF. Written as DNA, the CDR3 is TGTGCCAGCAGGAGCGCGGGAGGAGACACAGATACGCAGTATTTT.

In DNA form, the CDR3 reads TGTGCCAGCAGTGACGGCTTGAATACGCAGTATTTT. It encodes CASSDGLNTQYF. V usage is TRBV6-1 and J usage is TRBJ2-3; D unresolved. The V gene's germline CDR1 is MNHNS and CDR2 SASEGT. This CDR3 has 12 amino acids. V lost 3 bases, J lost 7 bases, and 8 bases lay in between.

This chain connects TRBV4-1 to TRBJ2-5, with D maybe TRBD2 (5 bases). Germline CDR1 is MGHRA and CDR2 is YSYEKL. The CDR3 spans 13 residues. V was shortened by 4 bases and J by 5 bases, with 11 bases between the two germline ends. The DNA for the CDR3 is TGCGCCAGCAGCCTTCTCGGCGGGGAGACCCAGTACTTC. This sequence encodes CASSLLGGETQYF.

The chain recombines TRBV7-6 with TRBJ2-7; 8 bases align to TRBD1. The CDR3 runs to 14 residues. The V gene end was trimmed by 5 bases and the J gene end by 4 bases; junction bases not matched to a gene: 7. In germline, CDR1 is SGHVS, CDR2 FNYEAQ. The CDR3 sequence is CASSVTTGGYEQYF. The CDR3 coding sequence is TGTGCCAGCAGCGTTACTACAGGGGGATACGAGCAGTACTTC.

This sequence joins TRBV2 and TRBJ1-2; 8 bases are a match to TRBD1. Germline CDR1 and CDR2: SNHLY and FYNNEI. CDR3 length: 14 residues. Losses at the gene ends were 9 bases for V and 8 bases for J; bases not matched to a gene: 14. CDR3 residues: CASPRLGTGSGYTF. DNA for the CDR3: TGTGCCAGTCCCCGGCTAGGGACAGGTTCGGGCTACACCTTC.

This clone was seen a single time. The chain combines TRBV13 with TRBJ2-7, with 10 nucleotides matching TRBD1. CDR3 length: 15 residues. V lost 5 bases to trimming and J lost 3 bases; unmatched junction nucleotides: 7. The germline V gene encodes CDR1 PRHDT and CDR2 FYEKMQ (reference sequence). In DNA, the CDR3 is TGTGCCAGCAGCCCACTCGGGACAGGGGTCTACGAGCAGTACTTC. Its protein is CASSPLGTGVYEQYF.

This clone has just a few counts. The chain combines TRBV5-4 with TRBJ2-1; no reliable D call. Trimming cost V 1 base and J 1 base, with 9 bases left between them. From germline, CDR1 is SGHNT and CDR2 YYREEE (reference sequence). CDR3 size: 15 residues. The CDR3 sequence is CASSLTLPSYNEQFF. CDR3 sequence (DNA): TGTGCCAGCAGCTTGACCCTTCCTTCCTACAATGAGCAGTTCTTC. Full variable domain (remainder filled in from reference TRBV5-4 and TRBJ2-1): ETGVTQSPTHLIKTRGQQVTLRCSSQSGHNTVSWYQQALGQGPQFIFQYYREEENGRGNFPPRFSGLQFPNYSSELNVNALELDDSALYLCASSLTLPSYNEQFFGPGTRLTVL.

The rearrangement joins TRBV4-1 to TRBJ2-3; TRBD2 might be the D (5 bases). Trimming left V 4 bases short and J 8 bases short, with 19 bases between. The CDR3 contains 15 residues. The germline V gene has CDR1 MGHRA and CDR2 YSYEKL. In DNA form, the CDR3 reads TGCGCCAGCAGCCGCGTGGACTTTCCTCGGGGTACGCAGTATTTT. Encoded protein: CASSRVDFPRGTQYF.

The chain recombines TRBV18 with TRBJ2-7; the D gene is possibly TRBD2 (6 bases). CDR1 KGHSH and CDR2 LQKENI come from the germline V gene. CDR3 length: 16 residues. Trimming cost V 3 bases and J 3 bases, with 18 bases left between them. CDR3 in amino acids: CASSPEGLRGIYEQYF. The CDR3 DNA reads as TGTGCCAGCTCACCCGAGGGACTCCGGGGGATCTACGAGCAGTACTTC.

The J gene is TRBJ1-1, the V gene TRBV11-2; 11 bases line up with TRBD1. Germline CDR1 and CDR2: SGHAT and FQNNGV. This CDR3 is 15 amino acids long. V trimming: 5 bases; J trimming: 6 bases; junction bases outside the gene matches: 8. CDR3 sequence: CASSDRDRGGSEAFF. The CDR3 DNA reads TGTGCCAGCAGCGACCGGGACAGGGGGGGTTCTGAAGCTTTCTTT. The variable domain in full, with the rest retrieved from reference TRBV11-2 and TRBJ1-1, is EAGVAQSPRYKIIEKRQSVAFWCNPISGHATLYWYQQILGQGPKLLIQFQNNGVVDDSQLPKDRFSAERLKGVDSTLKIQPAKLEDSAVYLCASSDRDRGGSEAFFGQGTRLTVV.

The chain carries TRBV7-9 and TRBJ1-5; D call uncertain. Per the germline V gene, CDR1 is SEHNR and CDR2 is FQNEAQ (reference sequence). V was shortened by 2 bases and J by 3 bases, with 8 bases between the two germline ends. The CDR3 runs 14 residues. CDR3 loop: CASSLSGINQPQHF. The CDR3 nucleotides read TGTGCCAGCAGCTTATCTGGGATCAATCAGCCCCAGCATTTT.

The chain is built from TRBV6-6 and TRBJ2-7, with a possible D match to TRBD1 (6 bases). The CDR3 totals 15 residues. Germline values: CDR1 MNHNY, CDR2 SVGAGI (reference sequence). The V end was cut by 2 bases, the J end by 3 bases, with 14 bases between. DNA of the CDR3: TGTGCCAGCAGTTACGTAACAGGGAGTCTCTACGAGCAGTACTTC. It yields the protein CASSYVTGSLYEQYF.

Concerning this clone: Other nucleotide sequences in the sample specify the same CDR3. The rearrangement uses TRBV7-8 and TRBJ2-7; 9 nucleotides agree with TRBD1. The germline V gene has CDR1 SGHVS and CDR2 FQNEAQ. The CDR3 runs to 15 residues. V trimming: 5 bases; J trimming: 0 bases; junction bases outside the gene matches: 5. The CDR3 DNA reads as TGTGCCAGCAGCCCAGGGACAGGGAGCTCCTACGAGCAGTACTTC. Its translation: CASSPGTGSSYEQYF.

This clone was picked up one time. This CDR3 is CASSFPAGGPGNEQFF. As DNA, the CDR3 is TGTGCCAGCAGTTTCCCGGCGGGAGGGCCCGGTAATGAGCAGTTCTTC. The chain uses TRBV27 and TRBJ2-1; 9 bases are a match to TRBD2. The CDR3 runs 16 residues. Germline CDR1 reads MNHEY; CDR2 reads SMNVEV (reference sequence). V lost 3 bases, J lost 7 bases, and 10 bases stayed unmatched.

The chain combines TRBV9 with TRBJ2-1, with a tentative D call TRBD2 (6 bases). The length of the CDR3 is 18 residues. V was trimmed by 0 bases and J by 5 bases, leaving 21 bases between them. Germline assignment: CDR1 SGDLS and CDR2 YYNGEE. The CDR3 loop is CASSVDGGAPLSNNEQFF. CDR3 DNA: TGTGCCAGCAGCGTAGATGGCGGGGCACCCCTTTCCAACAATGAGCAGTTCTTC.

Notes on this clone: This specimen includes other DNA sequences encoding the same CDR3. This chain connects TRBV27 to TRBJ2-7; D unclear. Trimming pared 3 bases from V and 2 bases from J, leaving 11 bases between. Per the germline V gene, CDR1 is MNHEY and CDR2 is SMNVEV (reference sequence). This CDR3 is 14 amino acids long. CDR3 sequence reads: CASSFGRTTYEQYF. The CDR3 nucleotides read TGTGCCAGCAGTTTCGGCCGAACTACCTACGAGCAGTACTTC.

V gene TRBV11-2 combines with J gene TRBJ2-1; 8 nucleotides agree with TRBD2. Trimming removed 0 bases from V and 7 bases from J; junction bases left unmatched: 8. CDR3 length equals 16 residues. CDR1 SGHAT and CDR2 FQNNGV come from the germline V gene. CDR3 protein: CASSLELSGSRNEQFF. CDR3 sequence (DNA): TGTGCCAGCAGCTTAGAACTAAGCGGGAGTAGAAATGAGCAGTTCTTC.

The chain employs TRBV2 and TRBJ1-5; D gene ambiguous. Germline V CDR1 and CDR2: SNHLY, FYNNEI. The CDR3 length is 17 residues. The V gene lost 4 bases and the J gene lost 1 base, with 17 bases spanning the gap. CDR3 region: CASSGSGPLGSNQPQHF. The CDR3 DNA sequence: TGTGCCAGCAGTGGTAGCGGTCCCCTCGGGAGCAATCAGCCCCAGCATTTT.

The chain couples TRBV5-1 to TRBJ2-1, with 8 bases matching TRBD1. This CDR3 region has 15 residues. Germline trimming cut 0 bases from V and 6 bases from J; bases unmatched to any gene: 5. The germline V gene encodes CDR1 SGHRS and CDR2 YFSETQ. The CDR3 DNA reads as TGCGCCAGCAGCTTGGCGACAGGGGTTGCCAATGAGCAGTTCTTC. Translated, it gives CASSLATGVANEQFF.

This chain joins TRBV28 and TRBJ2-1, with D unclear. This CDR3 has 13 amino acids. CDR1 and CDR2 (germline): MDHEN, SYDVKM. V was pared by 3 bases and J by 16 bases, with 19 bases between. The CDR3 loop reads CASSFHTTLDQFF. The CDR3 DNA is TGTGCCAGCAGTTTTCACACTACGCTCGATCAATTCTTC.

The chain uses TRBV11-2 and TRBJ2-7, with TRBD1 as a possible D gene (6 bases). V was pared by 5 bases and J by 3 bases, with 8 bases between. This CDR3 region has 12 residues. CDR1 is SGHAT, CDR2 FQNNGV, per germline. CDR3 in amino acids: CASSGDNYEQYF. For the CDR3, the DNA is TGTGCCAGCAGCGGGGACAACTACGAGCAGTACTTC.

The chain joins TRBV27 to TRBJ1-5; perhaps TRBD1 as D (5 bases). The V end was cut by 8 bases, the J end by 3 bases, with 20 bases between. Germline CDR1 reads MNHEY; CDR2 reads SMNVEV (reference sequence). This CDR3 is built from 16 residues. The CDR3 here is CASGKLGRYPNQPQHF. For the CDR3, the DNA is TGTGCCAGCGGCAAGCTGGGACGGTACCCCAATCAGCCCCAGCATTTT.

This chain uses TRBV5-8 with TRBJ2-7; a weak D match, TRBD2 (7 bases). V dropped 2 bases and J dropped 6 bases, with 18 bases sitting between them. The CDR3 is made up of 15 amino acids. Germline V gene data show CDR1 as SGHTS and CDR2 as YDEGEE. DNA for the CDR3: TGTGCCAGCAGCTTTTGGGACATAGCTAGCGGCGAGCAGTACTTC. Translation gives CASSFWDIASGEQYF.

The gene calls are TRBV7-9 and TRBJ1-1; perhaps TRBD1 as D (6 bases). This CDR3 is built from 15 residues. V was cut by 1 base and J by 7 bases, with 16 bases left in between. From germline, CDR1 is SEHNR and CDR2 FQNEAQ (reference sequence). CDR3 region: CASSLGSGGQGEAFF. CDR3 sequence (DNA): TGTGCCAGCAGCTTAGGTTCGGGGGGACAAGGTGAAGCTTTCTTT.

The rearrangement joins TRBV2 to TRBJ2-7, with 10 positions matching TRBD2. After removal of 0 bases from V and 2 bases from J, the junction contained 1 base not matched to a gene. Germline V gene lookup returns CDR1 SNHLY and CDR2 FYNNEI. The length of the CDR3 is 15 residues. CDR3 sequence reads: CASSEATSGTYEQYF. CDR3 coding DNA: TGTGCCAGCAGTGAAGCTACTAGCGGGACCTACGAGCAGTACTTC. The variable domain in full, completed from reference TRBV2 and TRBJ2-7, reads EPEVTQTPSHQVTQMGQEVILRCVPISNHLYFYWYRQILGQKVEFLVSFYNNEISEKSEIFDDQFSVERPDGSNFTLKIRSTKLEDSAMYFCASSEATSGTYEQYFGPGTRLTVT.

The chain joins TRBV9 to TRBJ2-7, with TRBD1 matching over 8 bases. V gave up 0 bases and J gave up 2 bases; unmatched junction bases: 7. Germline V gene lookup returns CDR1 SGDLS and CDR2 YYNGEE. This CDR3 contains 16 residues. The CDR3 bases are TGTGCCAGCAGCGTAGGGACAGGGAAAGGAACCTACGAGCAGTACTTC. It yields the protein CASSVGTGKGTYEQYF.

V usage is TRBV29-1 and J usage is TRBJ2-1; 12 nucleotides agree with TRBD2. Unmatched junction bases numbered 12, after V lost 4 bases and J lost 2 bases. Looked up from germline, CDR1 is SQVTM and CDR2 is ANQGSEA. The CDR3 runs 18 residues. This CDR3 is CSVGGWTSGKYAYNEQFF. The CDR3 DNA reads as TGCAGCGTTGGTGGTTGGACTAGCGGGAAATACGCCTACAATGAGCAGTTCTTC.

The chain is built from TRBV10-2 and TRBJ2-3; 7 bases are shared with TRBD1. V shed 5 bases and J 5 bases; nucleotides not matched to a gene: 7. Per the germline V gene, CDR1 is WSHSY and CDR2 is SAAADI. The CDR3 loop spans 14 amino acids. The DNA for the CDR3 is TGCGCCAGCAGTCTAGACAGGGCCGGAGATACGCAGTATTTT. The encoded protein is CASSLDRAGDTQYF.